The 21 T cell receptor beta chains given below trace back to one sample, sequenced in a study of blood T cells in healthy people across ages. Next came a second PCR, run for roughly 7 to 12 cycles, which used a sample-barcoded 5' primer along with a J-beta primer mix. TCRdb called the 5' RACE reads again in MiXCR, with one record for every CDR3 protein. The sample has about 540,000 distinct CDR3 sequences, around 24% seen once. The same data also contributed to another study, on T cells of mothers and their children.

The sample consisted of blood. These receptors were obtained from a boy aged 5-17 years in good health.

The chain joins TRBV7-2 to TRBJ1-1; no clear D. V lost 5 bases and J 5 bases, leaving 6 bases between the germline ends. The CDR3 runs 11 residues. The germline V gene has CDR1 SGHTA and CDR2 FQGNSA. In DNA, the CDR3 is TGTGCCAGCAGCCAGGCAACTGAAGCTTTCTTT. Amino acid sequence: CASSQATEAFF.

This clonotype was picked up a small number of times. The chain carries TRBV4-1 and TRBJ2-5; D is perhaps TRBD2 (6 bases). TRBJ2-7 matches the DNA end more closely, so the J call is doubtful. The CDR3 covers 15 residues. CDR1 is MGHRA, CDR2 YSYEKL, per germline. As DNA, the CDR3 is TGCGCCAGCAGCCAAGTAGCGGAAAGCTCCTACGAGCAGTACTTC. Protein sequence: CASSQVAESSYEQYF.

The chain links TRBV7-3 to TRBJ2-1, with a possible D match to TRBD2 (6 bases). Trimming shortened V by 6 bases and J by 12 bases, and 15 bases separated the two germline ends. Germline V CDR1 and CDR2: SGHTA, FQGTGA. The CDR3 spans 12 residues. The CDR3 nucleotides are TGTGCCAGCAGGGGGACTGCTGGGGGGCAGTTCTTC. Translation gives CASRGTAGGQFF.

The chain joins TRBV20-1 to TRBJ2-1; 8 bases line up with TRBD1. The better agreement between TRBJ2-5 and the DNA end casts doubt on the J call. The CDR3 sequence is 13 residues long. Germline V gene lookup returns CDR1 DFQATT and CDR2 SNEGSKA (reference sequence). CDR3: CSAAQGAWETQYF. The CDR3 DNA follows: TGCAGTGCGGCTCAGGGGGCCTGGGAGACCCAGTACTTC.

This clonotype was counted at least ten times. The chain couples TRBV5-1 to TRBJ2-5; D is ambiguous. The V end was cut by 0 bases, the J end by 4 bases, with 7 bases between. Germline V gene sequence: CDR1 SGHRS, CDR2 YFSETQ. The CDR3 covers 13 residues. CDR3 nucleotide sequence: TGCGCCAGCAGCTTGGGCCCAGGAGAGACCCAGTACTTC. Its protein is CASSLGPGETQYF.

The chain is built from TRBV6-5 and TRBJ2-5; a possible D gene is TRBD1 (6 bases). The CDR3 has 15 amino acids. CDR1 is MNHEY and CDR2 is SVGAGI in the germline V gene. V lost 6 bases, J lost 4 bases, and 18 bases lay in between. CDR3 protein: CASRTSWTARETQYF. In DNA, the CDR3 is TGTGCCAGCAGGACCTCCTGGACAGCAAGAGAGACCCAGTACTTC.

The V and J genes are TRBV4-1 and TRBJ1-4, with 8 bases lining up with TRBD1. Germline V lookup: CDR1 MGHRA, CDR2 YSYEKL. The CDR3 is 15 residues long. The V gene end was trimmed by 1 base and the J gene end by 8 bases; junction bases not matched to a gene: 6. CDR3 sequence reads: CASSQVDRESEKLFF. CDR3 nucleotide sequence: TGCGCCAGCAGCCAAGTGGACAGGGAAAGCGAAAAACTGTTTTTT.

The chain joins TRBV7-8 to TRBJ1-5; D might be TRBD1 (5 bases). The germline gives CDR1 SGHVS, CDR2 FQNEAQ. The CDR3 is made up of 16 amino acids. V was shortened by 4 bases and J by 6 bases, with 19 bases between the two germline ends. The CDR3 DNA reads TGTGCCAGCAGCTCAGTTGGGGCCTTAGCAATTCAGCCCCAGCATTTT. Encoded protein: CASSSVGALAIQPQHF.

This clonotype was found a few times. The chain uses TRBV5-5 and TRBJ1-6; TRBD1 aligns across 8 bases. The V and J ends lost 2 bases and 8 bases, in that order; junction bases with no gene match: 9. Per the germline V gene, CDR1 is SGHKS and CDR2 is YYEKEE (reference sequence). The CDR3 loop spans 16 amino acids. CDR3 coding DNA: TGTGCCAGCAGCTTAGGGGCAGGGGGCGGTGATTCACCCCTCCACTTT. This codes for CASSLGAGGGDSPLHF. Based on the CDR3 plus reference TRBV5-5 and TRBJ1-6, the full variable domain is DAGVTQSPTHLIKTRGQQVTLRCSPISGHKSVSWYQQVLGQGPQFIFQYYEKEERGRGNFPDRFSARQFPNYSSELNVNALLLGDSALYLCASSLGAGGGDSPLHFGNGTRLTVT.

This clonotype was seen repeatedly, ten times or more. CDR3 sequence: CAISPRTGRETQYF. The CDR3, as DNA: TGTGCCATCAGCCCTCGGACAGGGAGGGAGACCCAGTACTTC. The chain has TRBV10-3 and TRBJ2-5, with 8 positions matching TRBD1. There are 14 residues in the CDR3. V shed 6 bases and J 5 bases; nucleotides not matched to a gene: 8. Germline-derived CDR1 and CDR2 are ENHRY and SYGVKD.

The chain recombines TRBV29-1 with TRBJ2-1; tentatively, D is TRBD2 (6 bases). Trimming pared 1 base from V and 4 bases from J, leaving 14 bases between. CDR1 and CDR2 from the germline V gene are SQVTM and ANQGSEA. The CDR3 sequence is 15 residues long. The CDR3 DNA follows: TGCAGCGTTGAAGGGGAGGCATTCCCTTACAATGAGCAGTTCTTC. Its translation is CSVEGEAFPYNEQFF.

This clonotype has only a few counts. The chain couples TRBV6-2 or TRBV6-3 to TRBJ1-5; D possibly corresponds to TRBD1 (5 bases). Germline V gene sequence: CDR1 MNHEY, CDR2 SVGEGT. Trimming removed 6 bases from V and 1 base from J, with 16 bases in between. The CDR3 has 16 residues. DNA for the CDR3: TGTGCCAGCAGAAGGGACGTCTCCGGCAGCAATCAGCCCCAGCATTTT. Encoded protein: CASRRDVSGSNQPQHF.

This clonotype was seen a handful of times. This chain joins TRBV7-6 and TRBJ2-7, with D unclear. CDR1 SGHVS and CDR2 FNYEAQ come from the germline V gene. Trimming took 4 bases from V and 3 from J, leaving 13 bases between them. This CDR3 comprises 14 residues. The CDR3 is CASSSDGSNYEQYF. CDR3 nucleotide sequence: TGTGCCAGCAGCTCGGACGGAAGTAACTACGAGCAGTACTTC.

This clonotype was observed a few times. The genes are TRBV27 and TRBJ1-1, with a possible D match to TRBD1 (5 bases). The V end was cut by 3 bases, the J end by 4 bases, with 15 bases between. This CDR3 is 15 amino acids long. Germline V gives CDR1 MNHEY, CDR2 SMNVEV (reference sequence). CDR3 residues: CASSLVGDLGTEAFF. The CDR3, as DNA: TGTGCCAGCAGTTTGGTGGGGGACCTGGGCACTGAAGCTTTCTTT.

This clonotype was seen only a few times. The V gene is TRBV20-1, the J gene TRBJ1-5, with no clear D. The CDR3 is 15 residues long. CDR1 and CDR2 (germline): DFQATT, SNEGSKA (reference sequence). V lost 0 bases, J lost 0 bases, and 9 bases lay in between. The CDR3 nucleotides are TGCAGTGCTAGAGAGGGAGGGTATAGCAATCAGCCCCAGCATTTT. It specifies CSAREGGYSNQPQHF.

This clonotype has just a few counts. The J gene is TRBJ1-4, the V gene TRBV12-3 or TRBV12-4; unclear D gene. The CDR3 consists of 14 residues. Trimming stripped 6 bases from V and 1 base from J, with 9 bases between. The CDR3 DNA sequence: TGTGCCAGCAGACCGAGAGGAACTAATGAAAAACTGTTTTTT. The encoded protein is CASRPRGTNEKLFF.

Ten or more counts support this clonotype. V and J are TRBV7-2 and TRBJ2-7; D tentatively reads TRBD1 or TRBD2 (5 bases each). Trimming stripped 1 base from V and 0 bases from J, with 10 bases between. Looked up from germline, CDR1 is SGHTA and CDR2 is FQGNSA. The CDR3 sequence is 15 residues long. CDR3 nucleotides: TGTGCCAGCAGCTTAGACAAGGGGAGCTCCTACGAGCAGTACTTC. Protein product: CASSLDKGSSYEQYF.

The rearrangement joins TRBV3-1 to TRBJ2-5; D unclear. There are 15 residues in the CDR3. V lost 1 base to trimming and J lost 2 bases, with 11 bases between them. Germline V gives CDR1 LGHDT, CDR2 YNNKEL (reference sequence). The CDR3 loop reads CASSQAYSLQETQYF. The CDR3 nucleotides are TGTGCCAGCAGCCAAGCCTATTCCCTTCAAGAGACCCAGTACTTC.

J is TRBJ2-5 and V is TRBV20-1; TRBD1 agrees at 8 bases. There are 13 residues in the CDR3. CDR1 is DFQATT and CDR2 is SNEGSKA in the germline V gene (reference sequence). V was pared by 5 bases and J by 4 bases, with 6 bases of the junction left unmatched. Here the CDR3 reads CSAVPDRGETQYF. The DNA for the CDR3 is TGCAGTGCTGTGCCCGACAGGGGAGAGACCCAGTACTTC.

The table lists this clonotype with a few counts. The V gene is TRBV7-9, the J gene TRBJ2-3; no definite D call. CDR1 SEHNR and CDR2 FQNEAQ come from the germline V gene (reference sequence). This CDR3 is built from 14 residues. V was clipped by 5 bases and J by 4 bases, with 13 bases between them. The CDR3 region has the DNA TGTGCCAGCAGCCCCTTCATGTCGGCAGATACGCAGTATTTT. This codes for CASSPFMSADTQYF.

The rearrangement uses TRBV27 and TRBJ2-4; D call uncertain. The V end was cut by 0 bases, the J end by 0 bases, with 12 bases between. The CDR3 sequence is 17 residues long. Germline CDR1 is MNHEY and CDR2 is SMNVEV (reference sequence). For the CDR3, the DNA is TGTGCCAGCAGTTTATCCGGATATAATATAGCCAAAAACATTCAGTACTTC. As protein: CASSLSGYNIAKNIQYF.